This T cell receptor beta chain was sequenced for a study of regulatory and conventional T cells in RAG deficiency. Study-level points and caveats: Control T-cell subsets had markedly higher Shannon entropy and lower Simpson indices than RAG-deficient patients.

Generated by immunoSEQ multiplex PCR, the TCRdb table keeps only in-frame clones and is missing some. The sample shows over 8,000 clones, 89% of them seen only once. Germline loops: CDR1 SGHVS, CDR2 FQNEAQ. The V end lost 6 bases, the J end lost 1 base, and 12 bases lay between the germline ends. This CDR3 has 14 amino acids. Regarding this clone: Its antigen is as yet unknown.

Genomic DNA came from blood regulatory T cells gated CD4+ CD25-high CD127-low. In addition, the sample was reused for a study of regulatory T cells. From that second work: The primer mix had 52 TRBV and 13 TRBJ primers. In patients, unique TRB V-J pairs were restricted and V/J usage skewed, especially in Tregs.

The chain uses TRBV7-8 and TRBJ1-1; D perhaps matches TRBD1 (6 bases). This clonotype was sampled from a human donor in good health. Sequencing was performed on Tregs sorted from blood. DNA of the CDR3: TGTGCCAGCAGAACCGGGACACAGAACACTGAAGCTTTCTTT. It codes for CASRTGTQNTEAFF.